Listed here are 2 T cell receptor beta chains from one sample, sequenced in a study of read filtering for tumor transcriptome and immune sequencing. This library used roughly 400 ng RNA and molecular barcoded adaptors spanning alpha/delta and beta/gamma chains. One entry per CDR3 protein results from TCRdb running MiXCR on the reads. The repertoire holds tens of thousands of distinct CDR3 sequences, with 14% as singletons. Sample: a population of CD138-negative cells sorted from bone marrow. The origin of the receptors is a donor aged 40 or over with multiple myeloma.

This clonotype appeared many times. The CDR3 loop is CASSLPQVRYEQYF. The CDR3 region has the DNA TGTGCCAGCAGCTTGCCGCAGGTTCGCTACGAGCAGTACTTC. V usage is TRBV4-2 and J usage is TRBJ2-7, with D unclear. This CDR3 has 14 residues. Germline CDR1 reads LGHNA; CDR2 reads YNFKEQ. Trimming shortened V by 5 bases and J by 3 bases, and 14 bases separated the two germline ends.

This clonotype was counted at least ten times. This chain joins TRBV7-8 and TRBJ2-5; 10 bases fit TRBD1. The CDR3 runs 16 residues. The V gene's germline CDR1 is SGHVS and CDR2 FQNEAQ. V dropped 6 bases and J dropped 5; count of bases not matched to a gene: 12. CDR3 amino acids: CASRYPGQGPGETQYF. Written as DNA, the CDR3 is TGTGCCAGCAGATATCCGGGACAGGGGCCGGGGGAGACCCAGTACTTC.